The 14 T cell receptor beta chains below all came from one sample that was sequenced in a study of blood T cell repertoires in COVID-19. Clones were read by immunoSEQ multiplex PCR, and TCRdb kept only the in-frame ones, dropping some. This sample has roughly 43,000 clones, with roughly 82% found just once. The sample consisted of peripheral blood. The receptors were sampled from an older woman with acute or convalescent COVID-19.

This clone rates as large. This chain uses TRBV5-1 with TRBJ1-6, with D maybe TRBD1 (5 bases). Trimming stripped 4 bases from V and 9 bases from J, with 17 bases between. Germline values: CDR1 SGHRS, CDR2 YFSETQ. The CDR3 runs to 15 residues. CDR3 nucleotide sequence: TGCGCCAGCAGCGACGTCGGAGGGGCAAGTTCACCCCTCCACTTT. It codes for CASSDVGGASSPLHF.

The gene calls are TRBV4-2 and TRBJ2-2; no definite D call. The CDR3 runs 15 residues. The germline CDR1 and CDR2 sequences are LGHNA and YNFKEQ. The ends were cut back, 0 bases at V and 5 bases at J, with 10 bases in the middle. CDR3 sequence: CASSQDPLRTGELFF. CDR3 DNA: TGTGCCAGCAGCCAAGACCCCTTGCGAACCGGGGAGCTGTTTTTT.

The V call is TRBV6-5, the J call TRBJ1-1, with D unclear. This CDR3 is 14 amino acids long. CDR1 is MNHEY, CDR2 SVGAGI, per germline. V was trimmed by 0 bases and J by 11 bases, leaving 16 bases between them. The CDR3 is CASSYSKSASAAFF. In nucleotides, the CDR3 is TGTGCCAGCAGTTACTCGAAGTCCGCCTCAGCGGCTTTCTTT.

The chain combines TRBV15 with TRBJ1-3; 7 nucleotides match TRBD1. The trim removed 0 bases at V and 0 bases at J, leaving 5 bases unmatched. This CDR3 is built from 17 residues. Germline V gene data show CDR1 as LNHNV and CDR2 as YYDKDF (reference sequence). The CDR3 spells CATSRDWTGISGNTIYF. In DNA, the CDR3 is TGTGCCACCAGCAGAGATTGGACAGGAATCTCTGGAAACACCATATATTTT.

The chain couples TRBV18 to TRBJ2-1, with 8 bases aligning to TRBD2. CDR3 length: 15 residues. The V segment lost 4 bases and the J segment 5 bases; nucleotides outside the gene matches: 7. The germline V gene has CDR1 KGHSH and CDR2 LQKENI. In DNA form, the CDR3 reads TGTGCCAGCTCACGTAGCGGGACCTTAAACAATGAGCAGTTCTTC. It encodes CASSRSGTLNNEQFF. Using reference TRBV18 and TRBJ2-1 for the parts outside the CDR3, the full variable domain is NAGVMQNPRHLVRRRGQEARLRCSPMKGHSHVYWYRQLPEEGLKFMVYLQKENIIDESGMPKERFSAEFPKEGPSILRIQQVVRGDSAAYFCASSRSGTLNNEQFFGPGTRLTVL.

V gene TRBV11-2 combines with J gene TRBJ2-7; 7 bases line up with TRBD1. J lost 4 bases, V lost 2 bases, and 5 bases had no gene match. Per germline, CDR1 SGHAT and CDR2 FQNNGV. The CDR3 extends over 14 amino acids. The CDR3 DNA reads TGTGCCAGCAGCTTAACAGGGGTTTCGTACGAGCAGTACTTC. Protein: CASSLTGVSYEQYF.

The rearrangement joins TRBV27 to TRBJ1-1; 8 bases are a match to TRBD1. Germline loops: CDR1 MNHEY, CDR2 SMNVEV (reference sequence). The CDR3 totals 14 residues. V lost 3 bases, J lost 5 bases, and 5 bases stayed unmatched. The CDR3 nucleotides are TGTGCCAGCAGTTTCTATCGGACAGGGACTGAAGCTTTCTTT. This sequence encodes CASSFYRTGTEAFF.

In DNA, the CDR3 is TGTGCCAGCAGCTTGGTAGAGGCAGATACGCAGTATTTT. It encodes CASSLVEADTQYF. The chain uses TRBV5-6 and TRBJ2-3, with D unclear. Deletions cut 0 bases from V and 4 bases from J, with 6 bases between. There are 13 residues in the CDR3. Germline CDR1 and CDR2: SGHDT and YYEEEE.

The gene calls are TRBV6-1 and TRBJ2-2; 8 positions agree with TRBD1. Germline V gene lookup returns CDR1 MNHNS and CDR2 SASEGT. The CDR3 is 15 residues long. Trimming removed 2 bases from V and 6 bases from J; junction bases left unmatched: 5. CDR3 amino acids: CASSELTGGSGELFF. As DNA, the CDR3 is TGTGCCAGCAGTGAACTTACAGGGGGATCCGGGGAGCTGTTTTTT.

The chain joins TRBV4-1 to TRBJ2-1; 9 positions match TRBD2. CDR3 length: 15 amino acids. CDR1 MGHRA and CDR2 YSYEKL come from the germline V gene. V gave up 3 bases and J gave up 3 bases; unmatched junction bases: 3. The CDR3 protein is CASSHSGGFYNEQFF. The CDR3 coding sequence is TGCGCCAGCAGCCATAGCGGGGGCTTCTACAATGAGCAGTTCTTC.

The chain is built from TRBV30 and TRBJ2-1; TRBD2 matches 13 bases. The CDR3 consists of 15 residues. The junction had 5 bases not matched to a gene; V was cut back by 0 bases and J by 9 bases. CDR1 is GTSNPN, CDR2 SVGIG, per germline (reference sequence). This CDR3 is CAWSVLAGGPTEQFF. The CDR3, as DNA: TGTGCCTGGAGTGTACTAGCGGGGGGGCCCACTGAGCAGTTCTTC.

The V gene is TRBV27, the J gene TRBJ2-2; the D is unclear. V lost 2 bases to trimming and J lost 7 bases, with 8 bases between them. CDR3 size: 13 residues. Germline assignment: CDR1 MNHEY and CDR2 SMNVEV (reference sequence). The chain's CDR3 is CASSLSSGGELFF. In DNA, the CDR3 is TGTGCCAGCAGTTTAAGTTCAGGCGGGGAGCTGTTTTTT.

The rearrangement uses TRBV6-1 and TRBJ1-1; no clear D gene. This CDR3 region has 11 residues. Trimming left V 0 bases short and J 11 bases short, with 7 bases between. The germline CDR1 and CDR2 sequences are MNHNS and SASEGT. CDR3 sequence: CASSEARVAFF. Written as DNA, the CDR3 is TGTGCCAGCAGTGAAGCGCGGGTGGCTTTCTTT.

This clone has a single count. V is TRBV19 and J is TRBJ2-7; D possibly corresponds to TRBD1 (6 bases). With 5 bases removed from V and 4 bases from J, the gap between germline ends came to 12 bases. Germline CDR1 reads LNHDA; CDR2 reads SQIVND (reference sequence). This CDR3 contains 13 residues. CDR3 region: CASSWDTDYEQYF. The CDR3 coding sequence is TGTGCCAGTAGTTGGGACACCGATTACGAGCAGTACTTC.